This entry describes one T cell receptor (beta chain). The record originates from a study of T cell changes during pregnancy in multiple sclerosis. With 6 bases removed from V and 6 bases from J, the gap between germline ends came to 9 bases. There are 12 residues in the CDR3. The germline V gene has CDR1 SNHLY and CDR2 FYNNEI. The table came from immunoSEQ multiplex PCR; TCRdb's copy has only in-frame clones and leaves some out. The sample contains about 110,000 clones, roughly 90% of which appear only once. The starting material was peripheral blood, obtained after pregnancy. J is TRBJ2-1 and V is TRBV2, with D maybe TRBD2 (5 bases). The clonotype was recovered from a female donor with multiple sclerosis, enrolled in a pregnancy study. The CDR3 loop is CASSGSGNEQFF. The CDR3 DNA reads as TGTGCCAGCAGCGGAAGCGGCAATGAGCAGTTCTTC.